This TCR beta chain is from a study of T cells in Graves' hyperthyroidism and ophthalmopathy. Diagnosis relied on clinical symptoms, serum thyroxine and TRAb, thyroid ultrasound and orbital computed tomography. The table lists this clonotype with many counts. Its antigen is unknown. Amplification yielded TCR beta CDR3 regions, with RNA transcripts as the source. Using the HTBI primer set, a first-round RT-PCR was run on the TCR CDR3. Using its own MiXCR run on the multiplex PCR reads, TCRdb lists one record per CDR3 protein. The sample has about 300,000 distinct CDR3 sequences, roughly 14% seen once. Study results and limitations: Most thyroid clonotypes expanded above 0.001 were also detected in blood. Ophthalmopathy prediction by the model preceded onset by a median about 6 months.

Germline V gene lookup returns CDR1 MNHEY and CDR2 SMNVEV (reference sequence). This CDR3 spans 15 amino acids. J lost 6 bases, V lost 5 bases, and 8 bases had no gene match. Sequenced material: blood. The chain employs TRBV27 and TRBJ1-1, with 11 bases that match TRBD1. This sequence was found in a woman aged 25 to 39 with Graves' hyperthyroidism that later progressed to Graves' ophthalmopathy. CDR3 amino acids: CASSRLDRGLAEAFF. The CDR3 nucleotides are TGTGCCAGCAGTCGCCTGGACAGGGGGCTCGCTGAAGCTTTCTTT.